A single sample gave rise to the 22 T cell receptor beta chains below, sequenced in a study of T cell responses to AZD1222 COVID-19 vaccine. Clones were sequenced by immunoSEQ multiplex PCR, and TCRdb holds only the in-frame ones, with some missing. Here the sample spans 100,000 to 150,000 clones, about 90% being singletons. The input for sequencing was peripheral blood, taken on day 0 of MenACWY control vaccination. The source of these receptors is an adult in good health.

The gene calls are TRBV7-3 and TRBJ2-3; D not resolved. Germline assignment: CDR1 SGHTA and CDR2 FQGTGA. Trimming took 6 bases from V and 2 from J, leaving 18 bases between them. The CDR3 loop spans 16 amino acids. The CDR3 coding sequence is TGTGCCAGCAGTCCAGGTTTTCAGACATACACAGATACGCAGTATTTT. Its translation is CASSPGFQTYTDTQYF.

The rearrangement uses TRBV6-5 and TRBJ1-3; no clear D gene. Germline V gene sequence: CDR1 MNHEY, CDR2 SVGAGI. Trimming pared 0 bases from V and 0 bases from J, leaving 9 bases between. The CDR3 consists of 16 residues. This chain's CDR3 is CASSYSGGTSGNTIYF. Here the CDR3 DNA reads TGTGCCAGCAGTTACTCCGGCGGCACCTCTGGAAACACCATATATTTT.

The chain uses TRBV6-5 and TRBJ1-1; D may be TRBD1 (5 bases). V gave up 6 bases and J gave up 4 bases, with 12 bases separating them. CDR1 and CDR2 from the germline V gene are MNHEY and SVGAGI. CDR3 length: 13 residues. The CDR3: CASRASGVTEAFF. For the CDR3, the DNA is TGTGCCAGCAGAGCCTCGGGGGTCACTGAAGCTTTCTTT.

A single count supports this clone. This chain links TRBV12-3 or TRBV12-4 with TRBJ1-2; D is undetermined. V shed 4 bases and J shed 5 bases, with 11 bases lying between them. The CDR3 is 13 amino acids. CDR3 DNA: TGTGCCAGCAGTTCTCATCCCTCGTATGGCTACACCTTC. Translation: CASSSHPSYGYTF.

This clone occurred a few times. The rearrangement uses TRBV28 and TRBJ1-1; D is undetermined. CDR1 is MDHEN, CDR2 SYDVKM, per germline. V gave up 8 bases and J gave up 7 bases, with 20 bases separating them. The CDR3 loop spans 14 amino acids. The CDR3 bases are TGTGCCAGCCGTGCTGCCGGTGAATCCCTTGAAGCTTTCTTT. It is translated as CASRAAGESLEAFF. Supplemented by reference TRBV28 and TRBJ1-1, the full variable domain reads DVKVTQSSRYLVKRTGEKVFLECVQDMDHENMFWYRQDPGLGLRLIYFSYDVKMKEKGDIPEGYSVSREKKERFSLILESASTNQTSMYLCASRAAGESLEAFFGQGTRLTVV.

The chain links TRBV6-5 to TRBJ1-2, with D unresolved. CDR3 length: 13 residues. CDR1 is MNHEY, CDR2 SVGAGI, per germline. Trimming took off 5 bases at V and 8 bases at J, with 15 bases between the two ends. Written as DNA, the CDR3 is TGTGCCAGCAGTCCCCGGGGTCCGGGGGGCTACACCTTC. This sequence encodes CASSPRGPGGYTF.

This chain connects TRBV20-1 to TRBJ1-2, with D hard to call. CDR1 and CDR2 from the germline V gene are DFQATT and SNEGSKA (reference sequence). V lost 3 bases to trimming and J lost 2 bases, with 13 bases between them. The CDR3 totals 14 residues. CDR3 nucleotides: TGCAGTGCTAGTCACCGGCAAGGCAACTATGGCTACACCTTC. It yields the protein CSASHRQGNYGYTF.

V gene TRBV27 combines with J gene TRBJ1-1; D perhaps matches TRBD1 (5 bases). The germline CDR1 and CDR2 sequences are MNHEY and SMNVEV (reference sequence). This CDR3 is built from 13 residues. Trimming pared 8 bases from V and 6 bases from J, leaving 16 bases between. This CDR3 reads CASWGRVIAEAFF. The DNA for the CDR3 is TGTGCCAGCTGGGGCAGGGTGATCGCTGAAGCTTTCTTT.

This sequence joins TRBV19 and TRBJ2-7; 10 bases agree with TRBD2. There are 14 residues in the CDR3. The V gene's germline CDR1 is LNHDA and CDR2 SQIVND (reference sequence). The trim removed 5 bases at V and 5 bases at J, leaving 6 bases unmatched. CDR3 sequence: CASSSVAGGDEQYF. CDR3 DNA: TGTGCCAGTAGTTCAGTAGCGGGAGGCGACGAGCAGTACTTC.

This clone showed up just a few times. The gene calls are TRBV6-1 and TRBJ2-1; D gene unclear. V shed 1 base and J shed 5 bases, with 9 bases lying between them. The CDR3 extends over 14 amino acids. The germline V gene has CDR1 MNHNS and CDR2 SASEGT. CDR3 residues: CASSEGTDHNEQFF. The CDR3 DNA sequence: TGTGCCAGCAGTGAAGGGACGGATCACAATGAGCAGTTCTTC.

CDR3 in amino acids: CASSLADTGAGSEAFF. For the CDR3, the DNA is TGTGCCAGCAGCTTAGCCGATACAGGGGCCGGGTCTGAAGCTTTCTTT. The chain carries TRBV7-9 and TRBJ1-1; TRBD1 matches 7 bases. The CDR3 spans 16 residues. The junction had 10 bases not matched to a gene; V was cut back by 0 bases and J by 6 bases. CDR1 SEHNR and CDR2 FQNEAQ come from the germline V gene (reference sequence).

The chain combines TRBV15 with TRBJ1-6; 9 nucleotides match TRBD1. CDR1 and CDR2 (germline): LNHNV, YYDKDF (reference sequence). The junction had 10 bases not matched to a gene; V was cut back by 6 bases and J by 10 bases. The CDR3 has 15 residues. The CDR3 nucleotides are TGTGCCACCAGTTTAGCGGGACAGGGCAGATCACCCCTCCACTTT. This codes for CATSLAGQGRSPLHF.

The chain has TRBV5-1 and TRBJ2-7; 14 nucleotides match TRBD2. This CDR3 is 17 amino acids long. Per germline, CDR1 SGHRS and CDR2 YFSETQ. J was trimmed by 5 bases and V by 4 bases; bases with no gene match: 11. The CDR3 nucleotides read TGCGCCAGCAGCCCGCCCGGGACTAGCGGGGGACCCGACGAGCAGTACGTC. Translation gives CASSPPGTSGGPDEQYV.

This chain joins TRBV7-9 and TRBJ1-2, with D hard to call. The CDR3 spans 15 residues. Germline CDR1 and CDR2: SEHNR and FQNEAQ (reference sequence). Trimming removed 5 bases from V and 8 bases from J, with 21 bases in between. The CDR3 bases are TGTGCCAGCAGCCGAGCGCCTTTCCGGGATGAGGGCTACACCTTC. It encodes CASSRAPFRDEGYTF.

The rearrangement joins TRBV6-5 to TRBJ2-7; D is perhaps TRBD1 (5 bases). V gave up 6 bases and J gave up 5 bases, with 8 bases separating them. Germline V lookup: CDR1 MNHEY, CDR2 SVGAGI. This CDR3 has 11 amino acids. The CDR3 coding sequence is TGTGCCAGCAGGGCAGGGAACGAGCAGTACTTC. It specifies CASRAGNEQYF.

This chain uses TRBV28 with TRBJ2-6; D is possibly TRBD2 (6 bases). Germline lookup yields CDR1 MDHEN and CDR2 SYDVKM. This CDR3 has 13 residues. Between the trimmed V and J ends, which lost 2 bases and 13 bases, there was a span of 12 bases. CDR3 amino acids: CASSLMGTGVLTF. In DNA, the CDR3 is TGTGCCAGCAGTTTAATGGGGACTGGGGTCCTGACTTTC.

This CDR3 reads CASSQPGLAGDNEQFF. The CDR3 DNA reads as TGTGCCAGCAGCCAACCGGGACTAGCGGGAGACAATGAGCAGTTCTTC. The J gene is TRBJ2-1, the V gene TRBV4-2; TRBD2 matches 14 bases. The CDR3 contains 16 residues. Germline trimming cut 2 bases from V and 5 bases from J; bases unmatched to any gene: 2. CDR1 is LGHNA, CDR2 YNFKEQ, per germline.

This chain joins TRBV4-1 and TRBJ2-1, with 11 bases fitting TRBD2. There are 14 residues in the CDR3. CDR1 is MGHRA, CDR2 YSYEKL, per germline. V lost 5 bases, J lost 5 bases, and 2 bases stayed unmatched. For the CDR3, the DNA is TGCGCCAGCAGCAATAGCGGGAGGGACAATGAGCAGTTCTTC. Its translation is CASSNSGRDNEQFF.

J is TRBJ2-5 and V is TRBV3-1 (or the pseudogene TRBV3-2); D unclear. This CDR3 is 11 amino acids long. Germline V CDR1 and CDR2: LGHDT, YNNKEL (reference sequence). V was trimmed by 3 bases and J by 1 base, leaving 0 bases between them. The CDR3 DNA sequence: TGTGCCAGCAGCCACCAAGAGACCCAGTACTTC. This codes for CASSHQETQYF.

CDR3 sequence reads: CASSPPRAARRKAGNTGELFF. The CDR3 bases are TGTGCCAGCAGCCCCCCCCGCGCCGCGCGCCGAAAGGCCGGGAACACCGGGGAGCTGTTTTTT. The J gene is TRBJ2-2, the V gene TRBV3-1 (or the pseudogene TRBV3-2); D ambiguous. The CDR3 extends over 21 amino acids. The germline gives CDR1 LGHDT, CDR2 YNNKEL (reference sequence). Trimming left V 4 bases short and J 1 base short, with 28 bases between.

The chain carries TRBV28 and TRBJ1-2; no clear D. CDR3 size: 16 residues. The V gene lost 2 bases and the J gene lost 2 bases, with 15 bases spanning the gap. CDR1 is MDHEN and CDR2 is SYDVKM in the germline V gene. In nucleotides, the CDR3 is TGTGCCAGCAGTTTACCGGGCGGGAACGGGAACTATGGCTACACCTTC. Translated: CASSLPGGNGNYGYTF.

The genes are TRBV13 and TRBJ1-2, with no clear D. The CDR3 sequence is 14 residues long. V lost 2 bases, J lost 4 bases, and 11 bases lay in between. Germline-derived CDR1 and CDR2 are PRHDT and FYEKMQ (reference sequence). The CDR3 sequence: CASSLISGGYGYTF. CDR3 sequence (DNA): TGTGCCAGCAGCTTAATCTCGGGAGGCTATGGCTACACCTTC.